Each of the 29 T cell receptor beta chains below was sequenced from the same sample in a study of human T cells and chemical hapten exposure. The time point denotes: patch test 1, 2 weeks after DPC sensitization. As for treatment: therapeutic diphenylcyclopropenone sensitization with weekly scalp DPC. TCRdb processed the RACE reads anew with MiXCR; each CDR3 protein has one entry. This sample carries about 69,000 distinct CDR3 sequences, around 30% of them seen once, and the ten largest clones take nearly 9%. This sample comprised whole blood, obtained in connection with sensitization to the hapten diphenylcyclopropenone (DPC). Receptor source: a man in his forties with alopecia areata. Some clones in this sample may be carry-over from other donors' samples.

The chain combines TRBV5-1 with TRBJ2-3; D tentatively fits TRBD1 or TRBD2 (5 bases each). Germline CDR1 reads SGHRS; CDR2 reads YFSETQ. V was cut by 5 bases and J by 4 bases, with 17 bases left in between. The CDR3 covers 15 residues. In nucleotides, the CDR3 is TGCGCCAGCAGGGACTCCGGGGCCCCGGCAGATACGCAGTATTTT. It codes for CASRDSGAPADTQYF.

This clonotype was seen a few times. The DNA for the CDR3 is TGTGCAGCGAGTTTTCTCCTGGGGACTGAAGCTTTCTTT. Its protein product is CAASFLLGTEAFF. The chain couples TRBV12-3 or TRBV12-4 to TRBJ1-1, with unresolved D. This CDR3 comprises 13 residues.

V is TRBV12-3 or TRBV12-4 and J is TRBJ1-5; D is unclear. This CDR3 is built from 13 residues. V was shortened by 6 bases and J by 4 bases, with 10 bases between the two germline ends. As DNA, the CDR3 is TGTGCCAGCAGCCCTGGTTTTAATCAGCCCCAGCATTTT. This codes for CASSPGFNQPQHF.

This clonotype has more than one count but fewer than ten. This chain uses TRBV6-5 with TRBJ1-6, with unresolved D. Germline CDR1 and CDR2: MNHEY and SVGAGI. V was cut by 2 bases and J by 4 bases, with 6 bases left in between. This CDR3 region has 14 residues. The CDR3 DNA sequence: TGTGCCAGCAGTTACAGGGTTTATAATTCACCCCTCCACTTT. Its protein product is CASSYRVYNSPLHF.

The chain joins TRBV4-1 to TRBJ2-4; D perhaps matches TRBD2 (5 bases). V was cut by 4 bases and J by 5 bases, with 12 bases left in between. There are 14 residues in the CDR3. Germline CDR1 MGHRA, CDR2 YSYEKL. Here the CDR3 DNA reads TGCGCCAGCAGCCCGGGGATGGGAGAAAACATTCAGTACTTC. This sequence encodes CASSPGMGENIQYF.

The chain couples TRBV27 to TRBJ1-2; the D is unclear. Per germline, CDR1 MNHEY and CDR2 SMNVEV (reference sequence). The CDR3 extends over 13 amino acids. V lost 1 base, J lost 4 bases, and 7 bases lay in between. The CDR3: CASSLYQSYGYTF. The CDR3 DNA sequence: TGTGCCAGCAGTTTATACCAGAGCTATGGCTACACCTTC.

CDR3 DNA sequence: TGTGCCAGCAGTACCACCGGGACAGGGTCCTACGAGCAGTACTTC. Its translation: CASSTTGTGSYEQYF. The J gene is TRBJ2-7, the V gene TRBV12-3 or TRBV12-4; 9 bases align to TRBD1. V shed 5 bases, J shed 1 base, and the junction held 6 bases outside the gene matches. The CDR3 covers 15 residues.

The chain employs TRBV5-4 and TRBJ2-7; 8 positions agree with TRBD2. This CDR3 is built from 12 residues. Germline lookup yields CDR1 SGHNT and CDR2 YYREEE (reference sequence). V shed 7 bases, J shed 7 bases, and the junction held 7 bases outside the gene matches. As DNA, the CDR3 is TGTGCCAGCCGCGGGACTAGTGAAGAGCAGTACTTC. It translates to CASRGTSEEQYF.

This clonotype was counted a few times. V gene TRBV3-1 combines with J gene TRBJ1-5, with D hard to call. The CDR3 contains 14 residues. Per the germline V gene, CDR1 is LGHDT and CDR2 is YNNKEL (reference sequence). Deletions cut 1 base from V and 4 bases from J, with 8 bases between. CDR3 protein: CASSQGTQNQPQHF. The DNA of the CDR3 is TGTGCCAGCAGCCAAGGGACCCAAAATCAGCCCCAGCATTTT.

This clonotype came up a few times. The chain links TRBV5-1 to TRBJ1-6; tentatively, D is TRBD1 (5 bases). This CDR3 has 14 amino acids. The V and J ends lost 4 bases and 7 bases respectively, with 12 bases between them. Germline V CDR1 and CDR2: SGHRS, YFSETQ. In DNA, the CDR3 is TGCGCCAGCAGCATACTCGGGGGAAATTCACCCCTCCACTTT. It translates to CASSILGGNSPLHF.

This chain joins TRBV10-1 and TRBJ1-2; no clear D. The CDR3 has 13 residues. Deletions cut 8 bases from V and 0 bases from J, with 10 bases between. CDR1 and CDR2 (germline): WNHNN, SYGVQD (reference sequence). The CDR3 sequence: CASHVRANYGYTF. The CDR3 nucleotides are TGCGCCAGCCACGTAAGAGCTAACTATGGCTACACCTTC.

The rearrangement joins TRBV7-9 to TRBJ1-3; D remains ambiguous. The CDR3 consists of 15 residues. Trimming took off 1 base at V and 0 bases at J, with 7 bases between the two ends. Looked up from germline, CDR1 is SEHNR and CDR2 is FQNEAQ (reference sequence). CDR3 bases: TGTGCCAGCAGCTTAGACGGGAGCTCTGGAAACACCATATATTTT. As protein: CASSLDGSSGNTIYF.

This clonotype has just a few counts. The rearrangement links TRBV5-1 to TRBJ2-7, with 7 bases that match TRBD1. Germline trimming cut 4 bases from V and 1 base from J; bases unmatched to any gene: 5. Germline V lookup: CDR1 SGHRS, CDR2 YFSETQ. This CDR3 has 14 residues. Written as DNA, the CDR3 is TGCGCCAGCAGCGTGAAGGGACAGTCCTACGAGCAGTACTTC. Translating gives CASSVKGQSYEQYF.

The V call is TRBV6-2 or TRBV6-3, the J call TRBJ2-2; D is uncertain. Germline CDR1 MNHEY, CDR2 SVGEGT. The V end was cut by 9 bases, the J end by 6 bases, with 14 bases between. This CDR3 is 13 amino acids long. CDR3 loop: CASNLAGAGELFF. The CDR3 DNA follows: TGTGCCAGTAATTTAGCAGGTGCCGGGGAGCTGTTTTTT.

This CDR3 reads CASSLKRNTEAFF. CDR3 in DNA: TGTGCCAGCAGTTTAAAAAGGAACACTGAAGCTTTCTTT. V gene TRBV12-3 or TRBV12-4 combines with J gene TRBJ1-1; no firm D call. The CDR3 consists of 13 residues. Trimming took 2 bases from V and 1 from J, leaving 5 bases between them.

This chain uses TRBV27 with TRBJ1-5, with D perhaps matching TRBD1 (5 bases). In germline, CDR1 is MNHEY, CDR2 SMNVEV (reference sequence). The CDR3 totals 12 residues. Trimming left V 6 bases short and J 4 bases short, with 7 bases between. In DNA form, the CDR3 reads TGTGCCAGCAGGTCAGGGAATCAGCCCCAGCATTTT. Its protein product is CASRSGNQPQHF.

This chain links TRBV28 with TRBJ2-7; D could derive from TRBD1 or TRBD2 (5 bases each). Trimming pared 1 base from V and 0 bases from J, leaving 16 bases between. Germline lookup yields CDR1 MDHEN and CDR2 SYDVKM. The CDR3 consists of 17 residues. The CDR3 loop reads CASSLFKLGVSSYEQYF. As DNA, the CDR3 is TGTGCCAGCAGTTTATTCAAATTGGGGGTGAGCTCCTACGAGCAGTACTTC.

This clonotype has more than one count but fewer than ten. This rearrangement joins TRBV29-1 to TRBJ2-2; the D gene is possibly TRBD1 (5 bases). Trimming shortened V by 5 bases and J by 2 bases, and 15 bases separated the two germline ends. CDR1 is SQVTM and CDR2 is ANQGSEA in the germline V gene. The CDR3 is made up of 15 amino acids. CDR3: CSVRSSRVNTGELFF. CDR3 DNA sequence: TGCAGCGTTCGGTCCTCCAGGGTTAACACCGGGGAGCTGTTTTTT.

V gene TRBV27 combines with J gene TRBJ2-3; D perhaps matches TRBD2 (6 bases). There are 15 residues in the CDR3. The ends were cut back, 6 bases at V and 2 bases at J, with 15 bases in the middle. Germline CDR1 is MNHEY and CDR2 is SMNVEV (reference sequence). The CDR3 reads CASSLMGLYTDTQYF. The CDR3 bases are TGTGCCAGCAGCCTTATGGGACTTTACACAGATACGCAGTATTTT.

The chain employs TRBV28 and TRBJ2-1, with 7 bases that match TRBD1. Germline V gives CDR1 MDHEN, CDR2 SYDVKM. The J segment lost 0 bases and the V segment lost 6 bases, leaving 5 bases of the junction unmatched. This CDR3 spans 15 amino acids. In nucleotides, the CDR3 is TGTGCCAGCAGCTTGACAGGGAGCTCCTACAATGAGCAGTTCTTC. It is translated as CASSLTGSSYNEQFF.

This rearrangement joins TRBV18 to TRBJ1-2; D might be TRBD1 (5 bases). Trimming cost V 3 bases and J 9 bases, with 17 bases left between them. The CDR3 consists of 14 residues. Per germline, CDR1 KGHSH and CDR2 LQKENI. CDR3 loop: CASSPEGTRGSYTF. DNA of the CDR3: TGTGCCAGCTCACCGGAGGGTACAAGGGGAAGCTACACCTTC. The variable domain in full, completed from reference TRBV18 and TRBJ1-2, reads NAGVMQNPRHLVRRRGQEARLRCSPMKGHSHVYWYRQLPEEGLKFMVYLQKENIIDESGMPKERFSAEFPKEGPSILRIQQVVRGDSAAYFCASSPEGTRGSYTFGSGTRLTVV.

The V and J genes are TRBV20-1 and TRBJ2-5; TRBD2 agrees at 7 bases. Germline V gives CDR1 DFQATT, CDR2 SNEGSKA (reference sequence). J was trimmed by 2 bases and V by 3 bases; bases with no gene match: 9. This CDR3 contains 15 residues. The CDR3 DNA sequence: TGCAGTGCTAGTCGGGGTTGGGGGGGGCAAGAGACCCAGTACTTC. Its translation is CSASRGWGGQETQYF.

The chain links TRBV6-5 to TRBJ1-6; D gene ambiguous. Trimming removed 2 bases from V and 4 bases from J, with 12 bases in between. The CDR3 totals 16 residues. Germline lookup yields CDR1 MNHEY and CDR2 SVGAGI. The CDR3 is CASSYVLDGYNSPLHF. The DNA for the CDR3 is TGTGCCAGCAGTTACGTTCTGGACGGATATAATTCACCCCTCCACTTT.

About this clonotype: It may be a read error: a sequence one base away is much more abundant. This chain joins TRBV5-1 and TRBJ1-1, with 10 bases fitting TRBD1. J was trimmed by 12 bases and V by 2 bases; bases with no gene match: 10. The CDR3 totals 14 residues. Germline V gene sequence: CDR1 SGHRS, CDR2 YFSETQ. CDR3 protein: CASSLTGTGDGTFF. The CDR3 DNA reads TGCGCCAGCAGCTTAACCGGGACAGGGGATGGAACTTTCTTT.

The CDR3 coding sequence is TGTGCCAGCGCCGGGACTACCTACGAGCAGTACTTC. This codes for CASAGTTYEQYF. V gene TRBV11-2 combines with J gene TRBJ2-7, with TRBD2 matching 7 bases. The length of the CDR3 is 12 residues. CDR1 and CDR2 from the germline V gene are SGHAT and FQNNGV. J gave up 2 bases and V 8 bases, and 3 bases lay outside the gene matches.

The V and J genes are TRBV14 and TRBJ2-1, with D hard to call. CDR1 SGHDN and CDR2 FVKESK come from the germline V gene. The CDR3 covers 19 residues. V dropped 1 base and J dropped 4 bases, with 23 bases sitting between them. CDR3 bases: TGTGCCAGCAGCCAAGGCTTATCTTTCTACAATGAGGATTACAATGAGCAGTTCTTC. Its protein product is CASSQGLSFYNEDYNEQFF. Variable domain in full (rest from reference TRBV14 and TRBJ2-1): EAGVTQFPSHSVIEKGQTVTLRCDPISGHDNLYWYRRVMGKEIKFLLHFVKESKQDESGMPNNRFLAERTGGTYSTLKVQPAELEDSGVYFCASSQGLSFYNEDYNEQFFGPGTRLTVL.

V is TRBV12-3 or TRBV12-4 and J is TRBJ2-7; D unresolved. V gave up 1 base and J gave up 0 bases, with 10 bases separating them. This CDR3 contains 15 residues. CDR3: CASSLGLSLSYEQYF. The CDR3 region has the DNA TGTGCCAGCAGTTTAGGACTTTCTCTCTCCTACGAGCAGTACTTC.

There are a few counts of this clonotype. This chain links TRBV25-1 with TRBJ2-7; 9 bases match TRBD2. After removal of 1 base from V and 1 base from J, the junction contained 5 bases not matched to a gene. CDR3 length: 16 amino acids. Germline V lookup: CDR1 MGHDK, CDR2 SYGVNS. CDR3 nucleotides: TGTGCCAGCAGTGAATTCGGGCGGGAGGGGTCCTACGAGCAGTACTTC. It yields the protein CASSEFGREGSYEQYF.

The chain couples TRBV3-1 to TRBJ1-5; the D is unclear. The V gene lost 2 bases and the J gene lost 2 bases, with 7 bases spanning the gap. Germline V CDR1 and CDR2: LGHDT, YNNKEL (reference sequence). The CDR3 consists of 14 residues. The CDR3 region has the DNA TGTGCCAGCAGCCAAAATCTAGGCAATCAGCCCCAGCATTTT. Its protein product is CASSQNLGNQPQHF. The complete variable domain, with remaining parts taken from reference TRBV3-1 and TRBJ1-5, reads DTAVSQTPKYLVTQMGNDKSIKCEQNLGHDTMYWYKQDSKKFLKIMFSYNNKELIINETVPNRFSPKSPDKAHLNLHINSLELGDSAVYFCASSQNLGNQPQHFGDGTRLSIL.